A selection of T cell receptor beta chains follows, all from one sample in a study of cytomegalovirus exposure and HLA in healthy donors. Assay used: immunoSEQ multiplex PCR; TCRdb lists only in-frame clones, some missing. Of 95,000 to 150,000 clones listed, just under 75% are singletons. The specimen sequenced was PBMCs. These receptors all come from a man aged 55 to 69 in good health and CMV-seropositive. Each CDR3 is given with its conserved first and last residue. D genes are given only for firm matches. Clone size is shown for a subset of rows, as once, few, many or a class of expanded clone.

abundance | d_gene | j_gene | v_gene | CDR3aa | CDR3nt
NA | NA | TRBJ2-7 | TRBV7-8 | CASSPSAGTSYEQYF | TGTGCCAGCAGCCCTTCGGCAGGGACTTCCTACGAGCAGTACTTC
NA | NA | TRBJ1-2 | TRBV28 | CASSVPGAFPLSGYTF | TGTGCCAGCAGTGTGCCTGGGGCCTTCCCTTTGAGTGGCTACACCTTC
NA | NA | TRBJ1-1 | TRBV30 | CAWNRGTSDTEAFF | TGTGCCTGGAATCGGGGAACGTCGGACACTGAAGCTTTCTTT
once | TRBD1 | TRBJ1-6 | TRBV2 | CASSEMGQASYNSPLHF | TGTGCCAGCAGTGAGATGGGACAGGCCTCCTATAATTCACCCCTCCACTTT
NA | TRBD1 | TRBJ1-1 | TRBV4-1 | CASSQDPSGQRSPATEAFF | TGCGCCAGCAGCCAAGACCCTTCGGGACAGCGAAGTCCGGCCACTGAAGCTTTCTTT
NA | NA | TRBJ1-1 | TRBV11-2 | CASSSFGRRNTEAFF | TGTGCCAGCAGCTCTTTTGGGAGGAGGAACACTGAAGCTTTCTTT
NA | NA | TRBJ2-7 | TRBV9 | CASSVAAVSSYEQYF | TGTGCCAGCAGCGTAGCTGCGGTGAGCTCCTACGAGCAGTACTTC
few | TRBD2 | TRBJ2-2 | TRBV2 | CASSDRTSGTGELFF | TGTGCCAGCAGTGACAGGACTAGCGGGACCGGGGAGCTGTTTTTT
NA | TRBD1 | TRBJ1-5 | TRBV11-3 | CASSPRQGPDQPQHF | TGTGCCAGCAGCCCTAGACAGGGGCCCGATCAGCCCCAGCATTTT
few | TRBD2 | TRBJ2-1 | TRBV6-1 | CASSETSGGSEQFF | TGTGCCAGCAGTGAAACTAGCGGGGGGAGTGAGCAGTTCTTC
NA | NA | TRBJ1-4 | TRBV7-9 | CASSLVKGVMQEKLFF | TGTGCCAGCAGCTTGGTGAAGGGGGTGATGCAGGAAAAACTGTTTTTT
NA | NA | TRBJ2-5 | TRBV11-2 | CASSSWTEETQYF | TGTGCCAGCAGCTCGTGGACAGAAGAGACCCAGTACTTC
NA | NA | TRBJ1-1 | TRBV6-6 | CASSQRRAEAFF | TGTGCCAGCAGCCAACGACGGGCTGAAGCTTTCTTT
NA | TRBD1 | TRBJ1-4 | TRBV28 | CASTPGGPTGEKLFF | TGTGCCAGCACCCCAGGGGGGCCTACGGGAGAAAAACTGTTTTTT